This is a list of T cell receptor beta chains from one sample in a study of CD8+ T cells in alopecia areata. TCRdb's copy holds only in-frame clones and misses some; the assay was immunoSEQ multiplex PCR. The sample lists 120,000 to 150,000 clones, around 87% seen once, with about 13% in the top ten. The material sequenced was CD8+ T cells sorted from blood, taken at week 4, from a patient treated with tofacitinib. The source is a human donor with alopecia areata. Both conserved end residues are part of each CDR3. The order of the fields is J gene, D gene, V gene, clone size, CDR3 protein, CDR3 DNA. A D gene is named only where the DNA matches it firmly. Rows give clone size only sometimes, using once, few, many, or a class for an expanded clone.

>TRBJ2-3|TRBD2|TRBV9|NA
CASSPPLAGVADTQYF
TGTGCCAGCAGCCCCCCCCTAGCGGGAGTAGCAGATACGCAGTATTTT
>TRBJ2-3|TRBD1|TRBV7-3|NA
CASSLKGAGDTQYF
TGTGCCAGCAGCCTCAAGGGGGCCGGAGATACGCAGTATTTT
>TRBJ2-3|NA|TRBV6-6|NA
CASLYKVETRQYF
TGTGCCAGCTTATATAAAGTGGAGACACGGCAGTATTTT
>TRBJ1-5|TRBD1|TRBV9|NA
CASSLGQGQNQPQHF
TGTGCCAGCAGCCTTGGACAGGGGCAGAATCAGCCCCAGCATTTT
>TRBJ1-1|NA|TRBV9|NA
CASSGGATEAFF
TGTGCCAGCAGCGGAGGAGCGACTGAAGCTTTCTTT
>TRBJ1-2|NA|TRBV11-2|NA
CASSPKTRNYGYTF
TGTGCCAGCAGCCCAAAGACAAGGAACTATGGCTACACCTTC
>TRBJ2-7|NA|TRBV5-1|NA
CASSLTEQYF
TGCGCCAGCAGCTTGACTGAGCAGTACTTC
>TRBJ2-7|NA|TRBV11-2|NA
CASSLDRSYEQYF
TGTGCCAGCAGCTTAGACCGTTCCTACGAGCAGTACTTC
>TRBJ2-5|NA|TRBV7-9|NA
CASSFPARPPQYF
TGTGCCAGCAGCTTCCCCGCACGGCCCCCCCAGTACTTC
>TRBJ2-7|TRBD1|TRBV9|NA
CASSVDAGGIYEQYF
TGTGCCAGCAGCGTAGACGCAGGGGGCATCTACGAGCAGTACTTC
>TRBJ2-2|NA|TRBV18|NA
CASSRYRDPNTGELFF
TGTGCCAGCTCACGATACCGGGACCCGAACACCGGGGAGCTGTTTTTT
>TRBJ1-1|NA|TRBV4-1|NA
CASSQAGRPEAFF
TGCGCCAGCAGCCAAGCGGGCCGTCCTGAAGCTTTCTTT
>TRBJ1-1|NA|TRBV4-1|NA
CASSQDRVPNTEAFF
TGCGCCAGCAGCCAAGATAGAGTCCCGAACACTGAAGCTTTCTTT
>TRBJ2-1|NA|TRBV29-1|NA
CSVEEPSYNEQFF
TGCAGCGTTGAAGAGCCGTCCTACAATGAGCAGTTCTTC
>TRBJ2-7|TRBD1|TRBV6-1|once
CASSKPTGDSYEQYF
TGTGCCAGCAGTAAACCGACAGGGGACTCCTACGAGCAGTACTTC
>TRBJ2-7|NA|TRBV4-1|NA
CASSPPGASEDEQYF
TGCGCCAGCAGCCCTCCTGGTGCTAGCGAGGACGAGCAGTACTTC
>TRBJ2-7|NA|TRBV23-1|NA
CASSRAGRWGEAEQYF
TGCGCCAGCAGTCGGGCAGGCCGTTGGGGAGAGGCCGAGCAGTACTTC
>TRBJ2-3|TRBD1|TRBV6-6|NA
CASSTGDRGGSDTQYF
TGTGCCAGCAGTACCGGGGACAGGGGTGGGTCAGATACGCAGTATTTT
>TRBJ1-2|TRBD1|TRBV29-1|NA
CSVYRTGPNGYTF
TGCAGCGTCTACCGGACAGGGCCGAATGGCTACACCTTC
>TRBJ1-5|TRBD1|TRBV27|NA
CASSQGEDLYQPQHF
TGTGCCAGCAGTCAGGGGGAGGATTTGTATCAGCCCCAGCATTTT
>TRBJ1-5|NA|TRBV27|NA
CASSLSGDQPQHF
TGTGCCAGCAGTTTATCAGGAGATCAGCCCCAGCATTTT
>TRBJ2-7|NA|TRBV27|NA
CASSSLVVVQTQDRLYEQYF
TGTGCCAGCAGTTCCCTAGTGGTAGTCCAGACCCAAGACCGACTGTACGAGCAGTACTTC
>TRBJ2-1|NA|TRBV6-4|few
CASSDRLENEQFF
TGTGCCAGCAGTGACCGACTAGAGAATGAGCAGTTCTTC
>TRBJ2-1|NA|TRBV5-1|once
CASSFLSDNEQFF
TGCGCCAGCAGCTTTCTTTCAGACAATGAGCAGTTCTTC
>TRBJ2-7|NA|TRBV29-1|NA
CSVERGNSYEQYF
TGCAGCGTTGAACGGGGGAACTCCTACGAGCAGTACTTC
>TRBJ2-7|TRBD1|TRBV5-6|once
CASSSGQGIYEQYF
TGTGCCAGCAGCTCCGGACAGGGGATCTACGAGCAGTACTTC
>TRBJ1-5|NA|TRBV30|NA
CAWSEGSISNQPQHF
TGTGCCTGGAGCGAAGGGTCCATTAGCAATCAGCCCCAGCATTTT
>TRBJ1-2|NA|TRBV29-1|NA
CSVAAGDLGYTF
TGCAGCGTGGCGGCAGGGGACCTCGGCTACACCTTC
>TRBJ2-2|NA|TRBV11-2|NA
CASSFVGELFF
TGTGCCAGCAGCTTCGTCGGGGAGCTGTTTTTT
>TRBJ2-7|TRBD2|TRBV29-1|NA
CSVELAGGFYEQYF
TGCAGCGTTGAATTAGCGGGGGGTTTCTACGAGCAGTACTTC
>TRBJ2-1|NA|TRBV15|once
CATSRGNEQFF
TGTGCCACCAGCAGGGGCAATGAGCAGTTCTTC
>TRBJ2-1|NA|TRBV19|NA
CASSPRQWDNEQFF
TGTGCCAGTAGTCCTCGACAATGGGACAATGAGCAGTTCTTC
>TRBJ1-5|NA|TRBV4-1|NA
CASSQDTPNNQPQHF
TGCGCCAGCAGCCAAGACACCCCCAACAATCAGCCCCAGCATTTT
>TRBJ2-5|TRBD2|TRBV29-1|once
CSVTSGSYQETQYF
TGCAGCGTAACTAGCGGATCGTACCAAGAGACCCAGTACTTC
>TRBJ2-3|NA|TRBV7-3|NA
CASSPAGADTQYF
TGTGCCAGCAGCCCGGCCGGGGCAGATACGCAGTATTTT
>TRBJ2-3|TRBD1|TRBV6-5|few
CASSSWTGTDTQYF
TGTGCCAGCAGTTCCTGGACAGGGACAGATACGCAGTATTTT
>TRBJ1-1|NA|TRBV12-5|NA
CASGLGGSRAEAFF
TGTGCTAGTGGTTTGGGGGGTAGTAGGGCTGAAGCTTTCTTT
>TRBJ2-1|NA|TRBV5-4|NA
CASSFGNNEQFF
TGTGCCAGCAGCTTCGGGAACAATGAGCAGTTCTTC
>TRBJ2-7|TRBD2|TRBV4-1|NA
CASSQDELAGAEQYF
TGCGCCAGCAGCCAAGATGAACTAGCGGGAGCCGAGCAGTACTTC
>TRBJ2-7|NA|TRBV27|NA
CASSLTRGEQYF
TGTGCCAGCAGTTTAACGAGGGGCGAGCAGTACTTC
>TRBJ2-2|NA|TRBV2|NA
CASSGSRSAGKHTGELFF
TGTGCCAGCAGTGGATCCCGGTCGGCGGGGAAACACACCGGGGAGCTGTTTTTT
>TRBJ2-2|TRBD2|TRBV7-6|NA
CASSPIPSGGALSGELFF
TGTGCCAGCAGCCCAATCCCTAGCGGGGGGGCATTGTCCGGGGAGCTGTTTTTT
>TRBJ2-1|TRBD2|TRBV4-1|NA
CASSHLAGAYNEQFF
TGCGCCAGCAGCCACCTAGCGGGAGCCTACAATGAGCAGTTCTTC
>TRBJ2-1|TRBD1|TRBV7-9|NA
CASSSRTGENEQFF
TGTGCCAGCAGCTCCCGGACAGGGGAGAATGAGCAGTTCTTC
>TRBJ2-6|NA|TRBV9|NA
CASSAPQADSTNLNSGANVLTF
TGTGCCAGCAGCGCCCCTCAAGCCGACAGCACAAACCTGAACTCTGGGGCCAACGTCCTGACTTTC
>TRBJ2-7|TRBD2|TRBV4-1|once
CASSQGPGLAAYEQYF
TGCGCCAGCAGCCAAGGCCCGGGACTAGCAGCCTACGAGCAGTACTTC
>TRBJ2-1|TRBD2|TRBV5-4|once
CASSLGLADYNEQFF
TGTGCCAGCAGCTTGGGACTAGCAGATTACAATGAGCAGTTCTTC
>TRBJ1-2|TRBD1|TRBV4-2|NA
CASSHGVTGDGYTF
TGTGCCAGCAGCCACGGGGTGACAGGGGATGGCTACACCTTC
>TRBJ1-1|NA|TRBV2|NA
CASSVSSEGSLPNTEAFF
TGTGCCAGCAGCGTCTCCTCCGAGGGATCATTACCCAACACTGAAGCTTTCTTT
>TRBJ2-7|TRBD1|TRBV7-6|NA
CASSAGDRGRPPYEQYF
TGTGCCAGCAGCGCCGGAGACAGGGGCCGTCCTCCCTACGAGCAGTACTTC
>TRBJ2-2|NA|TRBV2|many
CASSDQRVMPGELFF
TGTGCCAGCAGTGACCAGCGGGTGATGCCCGGGGAGCTGTTTTTT
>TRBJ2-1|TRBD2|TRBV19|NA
CASSTTSGGIHEQFF
TGTGCCAGTAGTACGACTAGCGGGGGGATTCATGAGCAGTTCTTC
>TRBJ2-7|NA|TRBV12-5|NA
CASGPEGHLSYEQYF
TGTGCTAGTGGTCCGGAAGGACACCTCTCCTACGAGCAGTACTTC